This T cell receptor beta chain was sequenced in a study of cytomegalovirus exposure and HLA in healthy donors. Study-wide points: In a later analysis, at a false discovery rate of 0.05, roughly 16,000 TCR beta sequences matched HLA alleles.

The CDR3 loop spans 13 amino acids. Germline lookup yields CDR1 LNHNV and CDR2 YYDKDF (reference sequence). The V end was cut by 2 bases, the J end by 7 bases, with 11 bases between. The PCR made use of 60 Vbeta and 13 Jbeta primers. This table comes from immunoSEQ multiplex PCR, and its TCRdb copy is limited to in-frame clones, with some not included. The sample holds about 100,000 clones, 55% to 75% seen once. A remark on this clone: Its antigen remains unidentified.

Sequenced: PBMCs. The chain recombines TRBV15 with TRBJ1-1; the D is unclear. The source is a woman aged 18-30 years in good health and CMV-seropositive. CDR3 residues: CATSRPNTHEAFF. The CDR3 DNA reads as TGTGCCACCAGCAGACCGAACACCCATGAAGCTTTCTTT.